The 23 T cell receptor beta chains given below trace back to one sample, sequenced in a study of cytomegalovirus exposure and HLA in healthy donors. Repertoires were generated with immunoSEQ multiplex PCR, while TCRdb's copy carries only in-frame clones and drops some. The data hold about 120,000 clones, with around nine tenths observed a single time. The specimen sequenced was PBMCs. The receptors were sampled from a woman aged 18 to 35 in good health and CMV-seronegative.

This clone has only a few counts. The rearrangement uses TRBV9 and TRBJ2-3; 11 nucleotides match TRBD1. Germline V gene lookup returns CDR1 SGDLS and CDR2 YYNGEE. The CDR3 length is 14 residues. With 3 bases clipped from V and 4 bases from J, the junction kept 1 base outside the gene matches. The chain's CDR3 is CASSGTGGADTQYF. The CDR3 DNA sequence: TGTGCCAGCAGCGGGACAGGGGGCGCAGATACGCAGTATTTT.

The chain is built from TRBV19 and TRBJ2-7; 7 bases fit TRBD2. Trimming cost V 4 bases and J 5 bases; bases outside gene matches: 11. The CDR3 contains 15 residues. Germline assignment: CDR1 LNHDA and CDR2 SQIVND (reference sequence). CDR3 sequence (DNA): TGTGCCAGTAGTACCCCTCGGACTAGTAGGGACGAGCAGTACTTC. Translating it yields CASSTPRTSRDEQYF.

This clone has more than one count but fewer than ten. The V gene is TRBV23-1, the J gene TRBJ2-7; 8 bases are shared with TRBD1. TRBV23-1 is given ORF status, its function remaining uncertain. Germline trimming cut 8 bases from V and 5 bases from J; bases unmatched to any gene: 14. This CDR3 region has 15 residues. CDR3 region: CASGFLDRVLHEQYF. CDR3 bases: TGCGCCAGCGGATTTCTGGACAGGGTTCTCCACGAGCAGTACTTC.

CDR3 region: CASSQGLGRWDNEQFF. The CDR3 nucleotides read TGTGCCAGCAGCCAAGGACTCGGGAGGTGGGACAATGAGCAGTTCTTC. The chain carries TRBV14 and TRBJ2-1; 7 positions match TRBD2. The junction had 8 bases not matched to a gene; V was cut back by 1 base and J by 5 bases. CDR3 length: 16 residues. CDR1 is SGHDN, CDR2 FVKESK, per germline.

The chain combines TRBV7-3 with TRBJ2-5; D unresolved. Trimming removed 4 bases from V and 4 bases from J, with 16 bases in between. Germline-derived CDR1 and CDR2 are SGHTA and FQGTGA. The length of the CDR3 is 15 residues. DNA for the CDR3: TGTGCCAGCAGCTCCCACAGTGGGCCAGGAGAGACCCAGTACTTC. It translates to CASSSHSGPGETQYF. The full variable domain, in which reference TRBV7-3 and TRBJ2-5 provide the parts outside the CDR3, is GAGVSQTPSNKVTEKGKYVELRCDPISGHTALYWYRQSLGQGPEFLIYFQGTGAADDSGLPNDRFFAVRPEGSVSTLKIQRTERGDSAVYLCASSSHSGPGETQYFGPGTRLLVL.

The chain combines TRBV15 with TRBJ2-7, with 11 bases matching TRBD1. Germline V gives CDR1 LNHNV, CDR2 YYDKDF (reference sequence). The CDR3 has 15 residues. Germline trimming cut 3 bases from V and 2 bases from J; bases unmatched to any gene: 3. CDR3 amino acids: CATSRGQGGPYEQYF. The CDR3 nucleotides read TGTGCCACCAGCAGGGGACAGGGGGGACCCTACGAGCAGTACTTC.

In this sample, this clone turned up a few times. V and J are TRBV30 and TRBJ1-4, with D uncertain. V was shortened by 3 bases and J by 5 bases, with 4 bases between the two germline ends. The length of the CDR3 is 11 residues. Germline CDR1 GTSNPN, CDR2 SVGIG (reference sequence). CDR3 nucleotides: TGTGCCTGGAGGACAAATGAAAAACTGTTTTTT. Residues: CAWRTNEKLFF.

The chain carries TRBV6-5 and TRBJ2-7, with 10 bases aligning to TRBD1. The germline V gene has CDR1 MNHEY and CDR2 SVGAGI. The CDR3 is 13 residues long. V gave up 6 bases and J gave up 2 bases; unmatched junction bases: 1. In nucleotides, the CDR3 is TGTGCCAGCAGGGGGACAGGGGCCTACGAGCAGTACTTC. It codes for CASRGTGAYEQYF.

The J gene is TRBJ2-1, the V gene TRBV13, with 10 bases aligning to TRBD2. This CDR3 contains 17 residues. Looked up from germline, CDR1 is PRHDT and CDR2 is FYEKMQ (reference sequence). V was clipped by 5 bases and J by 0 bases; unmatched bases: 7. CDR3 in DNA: TGTGCCAGCAGCGACGCCTCTAGCGGGAGCTCCTACAATGAGCAGTTCTTC. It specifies CASSDASSGSSYNEQFF.

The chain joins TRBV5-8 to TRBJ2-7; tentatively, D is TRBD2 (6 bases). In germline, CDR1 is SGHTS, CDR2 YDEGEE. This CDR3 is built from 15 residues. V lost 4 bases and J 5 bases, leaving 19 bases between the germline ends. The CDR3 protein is CASSRGVGIQDEQYF. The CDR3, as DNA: TGTGCCAGCAGCCGCGGGGTGGGGATTCAAGACGAGCAGTACTTC. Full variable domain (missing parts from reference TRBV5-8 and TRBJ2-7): EAGVTQSPTHLIKTRGQQATLRCSPISGHTSVYWYQQALGLGLQFLLWYDEGEERNRGNFPPRFSGRQFPNYSSELNVNALELEDSALYLCASSRGVGIQDEQYFGPGTRLTVT.

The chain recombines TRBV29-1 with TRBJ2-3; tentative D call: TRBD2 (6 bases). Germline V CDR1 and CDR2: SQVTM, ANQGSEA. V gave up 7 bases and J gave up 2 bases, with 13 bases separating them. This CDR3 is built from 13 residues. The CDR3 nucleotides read TGCAGCGGCGGTAGCGGTGACACAGATACGCAGTATTTT. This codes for CSGGSGDTDTQYF.

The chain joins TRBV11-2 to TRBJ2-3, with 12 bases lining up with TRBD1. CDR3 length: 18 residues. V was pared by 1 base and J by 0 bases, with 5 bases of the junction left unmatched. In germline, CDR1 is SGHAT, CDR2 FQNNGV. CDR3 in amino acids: CASSLVGQGATSTDTQYF. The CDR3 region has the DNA TGTGCCAGCAGCTTAGTGGGACAGGGGGCGACTAGCACAGATACGCAGTATTTT. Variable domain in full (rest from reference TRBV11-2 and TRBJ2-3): EAGVAQSPRYKIIEKRQSVAFWCNPISGHATLYWYQQILGQGPKLLIQFQNNGVVDDSQLPKDRFSAERLKGVDSTLKIQPAKLEDSAVYLCASSLVGQGATSTDTQYFGPGTRLTVL.

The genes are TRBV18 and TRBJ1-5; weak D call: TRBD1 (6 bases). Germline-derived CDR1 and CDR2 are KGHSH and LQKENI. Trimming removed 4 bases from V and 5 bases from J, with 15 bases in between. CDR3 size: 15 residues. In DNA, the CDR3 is TGTGCCAGCTCACTTAAGGGGGGGGGCTATCAGCCCCAGCATTTT. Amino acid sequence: CASSLKGGGYQPQHF. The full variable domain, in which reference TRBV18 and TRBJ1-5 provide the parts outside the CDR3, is NAGVMQNPRHLVRRRGQEARLRCSPMKGHSHVYWYRQLPEEGLKFMVYLQKENIIDESGMPKERFSAEFPKEGPSILRIQQVVRGDSAAYFCASSLKGGGYQPQHFGDGTRLSIL.

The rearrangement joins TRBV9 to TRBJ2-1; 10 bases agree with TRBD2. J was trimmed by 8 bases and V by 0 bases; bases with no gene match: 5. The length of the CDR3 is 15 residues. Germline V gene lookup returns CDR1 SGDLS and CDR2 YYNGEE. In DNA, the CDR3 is TGTGCCAGCAGCGTAGGTCCTAGCGGGAGTGATGAGCAGTTCTTC. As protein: CASSVGPSGSDEQFF. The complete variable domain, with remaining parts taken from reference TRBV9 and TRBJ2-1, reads DSGVTQTPKHLITATGQRVTLRCSPRSGDLSVYWYQQSLDQGLQFLIQYYNGEERAKGNILERFSAQQFPDLHSELNLSSLELGDSALYFCASSVGPSGSDEQFFGPGTRLTVL.

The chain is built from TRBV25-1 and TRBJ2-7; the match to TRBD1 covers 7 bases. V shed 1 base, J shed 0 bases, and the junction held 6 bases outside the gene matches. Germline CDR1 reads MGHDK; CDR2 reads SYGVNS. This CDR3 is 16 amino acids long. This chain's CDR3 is CASSESGTATSYEQYF. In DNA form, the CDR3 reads TGTGCCAGCAGTGAATCCGGGACAGCGACCTCCTACGAGCAGTACTTC.

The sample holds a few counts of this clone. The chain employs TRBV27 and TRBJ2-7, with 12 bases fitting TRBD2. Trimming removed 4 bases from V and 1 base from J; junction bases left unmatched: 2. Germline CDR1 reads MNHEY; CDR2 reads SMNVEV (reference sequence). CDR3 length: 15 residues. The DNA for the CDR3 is TGTGCCAGCAGTTGGACTAGCGGGGTTTCCTACGAGCAGTACTTC. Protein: CASSWTSGVSYEQYF.

The CDR3 region has the DNA TGTGCCAGCAGTTCCTATAAACTTAGGGACACCCTTAGCACAGATACGCAGTATTTT. Encoded protein: CASSSYKLRDTLSTDTQYF. V gene TRBV27 combines with J gene TRBJ2-3; a possible D gene is TRBD1 (6 bases). The V end was cut by 4 bases, the J end by 0 bases, with 23 bases between. This CDR3 spans 19 amino acids. Germline loops: CDR1 MNHEY, CDR2 SMNVEV (reference sequence).

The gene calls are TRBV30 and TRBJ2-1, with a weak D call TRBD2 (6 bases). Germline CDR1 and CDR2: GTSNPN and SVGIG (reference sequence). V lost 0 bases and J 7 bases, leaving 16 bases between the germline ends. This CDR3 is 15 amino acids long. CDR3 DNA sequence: TGTGCCTGGAGTGTTGGGTTAGCGGTAAGGAATGAGCAGTTCTTC. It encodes CAWSVGLAVRNEQFF.

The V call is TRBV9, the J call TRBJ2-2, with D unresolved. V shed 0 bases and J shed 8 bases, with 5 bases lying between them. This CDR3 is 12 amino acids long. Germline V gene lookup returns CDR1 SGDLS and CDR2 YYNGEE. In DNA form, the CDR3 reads TGTGCCAGCAGCGTAGCACGGGGGGAGCTGTTTTTT. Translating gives CASSVARGELFF.

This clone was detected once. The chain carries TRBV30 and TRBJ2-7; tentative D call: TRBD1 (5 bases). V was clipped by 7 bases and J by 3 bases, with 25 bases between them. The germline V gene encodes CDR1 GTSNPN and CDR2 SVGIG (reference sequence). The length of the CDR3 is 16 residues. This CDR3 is CAYYTTDSDVFYEQYF. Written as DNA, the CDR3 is TGTGCCTACTATACTACTGACAGTGACGTTTTCTACGAGCAGTACTTC. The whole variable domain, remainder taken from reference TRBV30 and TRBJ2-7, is SQTIHQWPATLVQPVGSPLSLECTVEGTSNPNLYWYRQAAGRGLQLLFYSVGIGQISSEVPQNLSASRPQDRQFILSSKKLLLSDSGFYLCAYYTTDSDVFYEQYFGPGTRLTVT.

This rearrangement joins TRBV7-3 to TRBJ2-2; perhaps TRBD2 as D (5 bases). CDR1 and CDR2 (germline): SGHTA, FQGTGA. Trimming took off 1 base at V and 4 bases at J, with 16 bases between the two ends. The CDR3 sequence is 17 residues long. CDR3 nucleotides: TGTGCCAGCAGCTTAAGGGCTAGGGTTGCGGGCACCGGGGAGCTGTTTTTT. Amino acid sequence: CASSLRARVAGTGELFF.

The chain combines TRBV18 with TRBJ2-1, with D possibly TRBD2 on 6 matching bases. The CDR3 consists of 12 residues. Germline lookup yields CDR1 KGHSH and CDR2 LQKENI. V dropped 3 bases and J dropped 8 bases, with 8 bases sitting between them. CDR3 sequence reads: CASSPGGDEQFF. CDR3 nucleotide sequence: TGTGCCAGCTCACCCGGGGGAGATGAGCAGTTCTTC.

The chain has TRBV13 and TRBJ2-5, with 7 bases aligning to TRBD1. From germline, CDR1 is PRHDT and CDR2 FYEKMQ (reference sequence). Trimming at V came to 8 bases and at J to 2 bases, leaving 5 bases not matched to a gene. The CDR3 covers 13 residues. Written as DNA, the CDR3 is TGTGCCAGCGAGGGGGCGAGACAAGAGACCCAGTACTTC. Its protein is CASEGARQETQYF.